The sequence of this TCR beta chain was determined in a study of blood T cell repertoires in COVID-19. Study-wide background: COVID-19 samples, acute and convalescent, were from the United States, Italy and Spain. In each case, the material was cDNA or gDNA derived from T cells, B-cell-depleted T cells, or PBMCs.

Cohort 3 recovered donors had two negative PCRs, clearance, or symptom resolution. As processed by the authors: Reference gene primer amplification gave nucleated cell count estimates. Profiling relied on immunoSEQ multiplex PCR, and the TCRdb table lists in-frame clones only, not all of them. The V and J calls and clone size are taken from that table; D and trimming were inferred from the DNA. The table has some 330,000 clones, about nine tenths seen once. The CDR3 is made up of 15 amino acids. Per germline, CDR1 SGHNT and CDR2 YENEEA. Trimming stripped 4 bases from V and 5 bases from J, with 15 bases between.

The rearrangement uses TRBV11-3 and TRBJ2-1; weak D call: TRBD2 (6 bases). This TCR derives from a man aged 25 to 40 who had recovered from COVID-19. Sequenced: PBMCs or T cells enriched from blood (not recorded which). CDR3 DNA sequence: TGTGCCAGCAGCTCCTACCGGGAGTGGAACAATGAGCAGTTCTTC. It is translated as CASSSYREWNNEQFF. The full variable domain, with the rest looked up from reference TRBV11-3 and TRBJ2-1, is EAGVVQSPRYKIIEKKQPVAFWCNPISGHNTLYWYLQNLGQGPELLIRYENEEAVDDSQLPKDRFSAERLKGVDSTLKIQPAELGDSAVYLCASSSYREWNNEQFFGPGTRLTVL.